Each of the 17 T cell receptor beta chains below was sequenced from the same sample in a study of blood T cell repertoires in COVID-19. The table came from immunoSEQ multiplex PCR; TCRdb's copy has only in-frame clones and leaves some out. The data hold roughly 280,000 clones, with around 80% observed a single time. Input material: peripheral blood. These receptors all stem from a man aged 55 to 70 with acute or convalescent COVID-19.

J is TRBJ1-5 and V is TRBV11-2; TRBD1 aligns across 7 bases. This CDR3 contains 15 residues. The J segment lost 0 bases and the V segment lost 5 bases, leaving 4 bases of the junction unmatched. The germline CDR1 and CDR2 sequences are SGHAT and FQNNGV. The DNA of the CDR3 is TGTGCCAGCAGCAAAGAGGGGGCTAGCAATCAGCCCCAGCATTTT. As protein: CASSKEGASNQPQHF. Filled out from reference TRBV11-2 and TRBJ1-5, the complete variable domain reads EAGVAQSPRYKIIEKRQSVAFWCNPISGHATLYWYQQILGQGPKLLIQFQNNGVVDDSQLPKDRFSAERLKGVDSTLKIQPAKLEDSAVYLCASSKEGASNQPQHFGDGTRLSIL.

This clone was recorded only once. The rearrangement joins TRBV19 to TRBJ2-1, with TRBD2 matching 11 bases. CDR1 and CDR2 from the germline V gene are LNHDA and SQIVND (reference sequence). The CDR3 runs to 14 residues. With 1 base clipped from V and 12 bases from J, the junction kept 5 bases outside the gene matches. The DNA for the CDR3 is TGTGCCAGTAGTATAGTTGGGACTAGCGGCCGGCAGTTCTTC. It yields the protein CASSIVGTSGRQFF.

The chain combines TRBV5-4 with TRBJ2-7; D is perhaps TRBD2 (6 bases). The CDR3 consists of 15 residues. Per germline, CDR1 SGHNT and CDR2 YYREEE (reference sequence). Trimming left V 3 bases short and J 0 bases short, with 13 bases between. DNA of the CDR3: TGTGCCAGCAGCTCGACGGGAGATCTCTCCTACGAGCAGTACTTC. This encodes CASSSTGDLSYEQYF.

This clone was seen only once. The V call is TRBV7-6, the J call TRBJ2-3; 11 bases align to TRBD1. The V segment lost 5 bases and the J segment 9 bases; nucleotides outside the gene matches: 4. Germline V CDR1 and CDR2: SGHVS, FNYEAQ. The CDR3 totals 13 residues. CDR3 sequence reads: CASSLGTGGTQYF. The DNA for the CDR3 is TGTGCCAGCAGCCTGGGGACAGGGGGAACGCAGTATTTT.

This chain uses TRBV19 with TRBJ2-7; a possible D gene is TRBD2 (5 bases). V lost 5 bases and J lost 5, with 16 bases in between. CDR1 and CDR2 (germline): LNHDA, SQIVND (reference sequence). This CDR3 spans 14 amino acids. The CDR3 DNA follows: TGTGCCAGTAGTGAGGGAGTCGGCTTAAACGAGCAGTACTTC. It specifies CASSEGVGLNEQYF.

This chain connects TRBV19 to TRBJ1-3; D not resolved. V was shortened by 7 bases and J by 0 bases, with 4 bases between the two germline ends. CDR1 is LNHDA and CDR2 is SQIVND in the germline V gene (reference sequence). CDR3 length: 12 amino acids. The CDR3 region has the DNA TGTGCCAGTATATCCTCTGGAAACACCATATATTTT. Encoded protein: CASISSGNTIYF.

The chain links TRBV11-2 to TRBJ2-1; D is unclear. Between the trimmed V and J ends, which lost 6 bases and 6 bases, there was a span of 18 bases. The CDR3 covers 15 residues. Germline lookup yields CDR1 SGHAT and CDR2 FQNNGV. The CDR3 nucleotides read TGTGCCAGCAGAAGGTGGTCTAGTAGGTTCAATGAGCAGTTCTTC. Translation: CASRRWSSRFNEQFF. Full variable domain (remainder filled in from reference TRBV11-2 and TRBJ2-1): EAGVAQSPRYKIIEKRQSVAFWCNPISGHATLYWYQQILGQGPKLLIQFQNNGVVDDSQLPKDRFSAERLKGVDSTLKIQPAKLEDSAVYLCASRRWSSRFNEQFFGPGTRLTVL.

The chain joins TRBV14 to TRBJ2-5; no clear D. The germline V gene encodes CDR1 SGHDN and CDR2 FVKESK. This CDR3 is built from 15 residues. Trimming cost V 5 bases and J 7 bases, with 20 bases left between them. The CDR3 coding sequence is TGTGCCAGCAGCGAAGGCGCCAATACTGAGTCGACCCAGTACTTC. It specifies CASSEGANTESTQYF.

This chain connects TRBV7-9 to TRBJ2-5; 9 nucleotides line up with TRBD2. CDR1 and CDR2 (germline): SEHNR, FQNEAQ (reference sequence). V was pared by 5 bases and J by 4 bases, with 8 bases of the junction left unmatched. The CDR3 is 15 amino acids. DNA for the CDR3: TGTGCCAGCAGCGAAGATAGAGCGGGAGGAGAGACCCAGTACTTC. It translates to CASSEDRAGGETQYF.

This chain joins TRBV19 and TRBJ1-5; 9 positions agree with TRBD1. The germline V gene has CDR1 LNHDA and CDR2 SQIVND (reference sequence). This CDR3 region has 15 residues. V lost 4 bases and J lost 5; bases outside the gene matches: 6. The CDR3 here is CASSTWTGDDQPQHF. CDR3 sequence (DNA): TGTGCCAGTAGTACATGGACAGGGGACGATCAGCCCCAGCATTTT.

The genes are TRBV6-2 or TRBV6-3 and TRBJ2-5, with D tentatively TRBD2 (6 bases). Germline CDR1 reads MNHEY; CDR2 reads SVGEGT. Trimming cost V 6 bases and J 5 bases, with 19 bases left between them. CDR3 length: 15 amino acids. CDR3 sequence: CASSRDFAVGETQYF. The CDR3 DNA follows: TGTGCCAGCAGCCGGGACTTCGCCGTTGGGGAGACCCAGTACTTC.

CDR3 residues: CASSLLRGGGSHNEQFF. DNA of the CDR3: TGCGCCAGCAGCTTACTGCGGGGGGGAGGATCTCACAATGAGCAGTTCTTC. V and J are TRBV5-1 and TRBJ2-1, with 9 bases matching TRBD2. After removal of 2 bases from V and 5 bases from J, the junction contained 11 bases not matched to a gene. CDR1 is SGHRS, CDR2 YFSETQ, per germline. The CDR3 contains 17 residues.

The V and J genes are TRBV30 and TRBJ2-3; 9 bases align to TRBD2. The CDR3 contains 15 residues. V was clipped by 0 bases and J by 1 base; unmatched bases: 2. Germline CDR1 and CDR2: GTSNPN and SVGIG (reference sequence). This CDR3 reads CAWSVRLAGTDTQYF. The CDR3 nucleotides read TGTGCCTGGAGTGTAAGACTAGCGGGCACAGATACGCAGTATTTT.

The rearrangement uses TRBV5-4 and TRBJ2-5, with a weak D call TRBD1 (7 bases). Germline lookup yields CDR1 SGHNT and CDR2 YYREEE (reference sequence). The CDR3 covers 14 residues. Trimming removed 2 bases from V and 4 bases from J, with 12 bases in between. CDR3 sequence: CASSFSRGAETQYF. The CDR3 DNA sequence: TGTGCCAGCAGCTTTAGCAGGGGGGCAGAGACCCAGTACTTC.

This clone appeared a single time. J is TRBJ2-3 and V is TRBV9; 16 nucleotides line up with TRBD2. Germline V gene sequence: CDR1 SGDLS, CDR2 YYNGEE. Trimming at V came to 4 bases and at J to 0 bases, leaving 8 bases not matched to a gene. The CDR3 length is 19 residues. CDR3 DNA: TGTGCCAGCAGCTCCGACGGGACTAGCGGGAGGGCTAGCACAGATACGCAGTATTTT. It specifies CASSSDGTSGRASTDTQYF.

Concerning this clone: This sample also contains other DNA sequences that code for the same CDR3. V and J are TRBV18 and TRBJ1-6; 8 bases align to TRBD1. The ends lost 3 bases at V and 7 bases at J; junction bases unmatched: 2. The CDR3 sequence is 14 residues long. Looked up from germline, CDR1 is KGHSH and CDR2 is LQKENI. CDR3 coding DNA: TGTGCCAGCTCACCCGACAGGGGCAATTCACCCCTCCACTTT. Translated, it gives CASSPDRGNSPLHF.

This clone was seen just once. The chain carries TRBV3-1 (or the pseudogene TRBV3-2) and TRBJ1-3; D ambiguous. CDR1 LGHDT and CDR2 YNNKEL come from the germline V gene (reference sequence). Trimming shortened V by 2 bases and J by 0 bases, and 8 bases separated the two germline ends. This CDR3 has 15 residues. CDR3 protein: CASSQIIGSGNTIYF. As DNA, the CDR3 is TGTGCCAGCAGCCAAATCATCGGCTCTGGAAACACCATATATTTT.